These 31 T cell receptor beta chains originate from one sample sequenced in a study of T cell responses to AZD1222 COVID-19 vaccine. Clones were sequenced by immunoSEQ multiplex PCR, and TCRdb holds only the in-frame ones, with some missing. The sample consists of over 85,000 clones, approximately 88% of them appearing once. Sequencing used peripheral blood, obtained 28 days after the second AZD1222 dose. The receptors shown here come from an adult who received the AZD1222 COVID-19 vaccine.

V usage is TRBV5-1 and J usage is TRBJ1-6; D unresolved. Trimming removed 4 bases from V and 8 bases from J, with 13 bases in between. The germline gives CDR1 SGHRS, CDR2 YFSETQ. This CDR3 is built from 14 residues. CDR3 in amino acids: CASSLNDGHSPLHF. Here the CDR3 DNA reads TGCGCCAGCAGCCTAAACGATGGACATTCACCCCTCCACTTT.

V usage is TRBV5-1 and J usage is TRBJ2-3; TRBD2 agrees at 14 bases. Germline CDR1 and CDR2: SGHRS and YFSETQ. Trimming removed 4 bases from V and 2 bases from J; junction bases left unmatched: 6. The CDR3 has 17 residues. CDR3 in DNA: TGCGCCAGCAGCCAGGGACTAGCGGGGGTATTCACAGATACGCAGTATTTT. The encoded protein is CASSQGLAGVFTDTQYF.

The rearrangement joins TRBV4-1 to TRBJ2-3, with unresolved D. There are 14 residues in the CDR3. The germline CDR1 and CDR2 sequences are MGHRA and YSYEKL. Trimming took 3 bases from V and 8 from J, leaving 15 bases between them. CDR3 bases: TGCGCCAGCAGCCAGCCCCTGAGTGGGCCTACGCAGTATTTT. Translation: CASSQPLSGPTQYF.

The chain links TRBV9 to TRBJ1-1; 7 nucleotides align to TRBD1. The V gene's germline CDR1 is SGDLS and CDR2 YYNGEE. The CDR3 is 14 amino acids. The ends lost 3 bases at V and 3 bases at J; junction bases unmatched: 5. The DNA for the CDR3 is TGTGCCAGCAGCGGACGACAGGGTCACACTGAAGCTTTCTTT. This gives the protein CASSGRQGHTEAFF.

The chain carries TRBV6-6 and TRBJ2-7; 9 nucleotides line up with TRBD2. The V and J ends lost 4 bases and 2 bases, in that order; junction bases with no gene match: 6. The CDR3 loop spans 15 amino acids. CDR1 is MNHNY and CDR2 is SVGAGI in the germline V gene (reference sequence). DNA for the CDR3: TGTGCCAGCAGTTTGGGGCGGGAGGGTCCCTACGAGCAGTACTTC. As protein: CASSLGREGPYEQYF.

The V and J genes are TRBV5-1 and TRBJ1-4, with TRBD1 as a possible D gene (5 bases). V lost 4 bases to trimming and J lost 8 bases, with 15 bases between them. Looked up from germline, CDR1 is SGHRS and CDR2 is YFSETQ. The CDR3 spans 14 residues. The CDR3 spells CASSPQGVAEKLFF. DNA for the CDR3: TGCGCCAGCAGCCCGCAGGGTGTTGCCGAAAAACTGTTTTTT.

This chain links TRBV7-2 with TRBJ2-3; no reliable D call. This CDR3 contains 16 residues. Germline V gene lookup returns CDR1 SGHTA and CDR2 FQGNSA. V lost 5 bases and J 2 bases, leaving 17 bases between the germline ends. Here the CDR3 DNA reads TGTGCCAGCAGCCAACTGAGTGTCGGCAACACAGATACGCAGTATTTT. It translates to CASSQLSVGNTDTQYF.

The CDR3 DNA sequence: TGTGCCAGCAGTTTTCGGGGGAACGAGCAGTACTTC. Translated, it gives CASSFRGNEQYF. This rearrangement joins TRBV27 to TRBJ2-7, with a tentative D call TRBD2 (6 bases). The CDR3 is 12 amino acids. V was clipped by 3 bases and J by 5 bases, with 8 bases between them. Germline V gives CDR1 MNHEY, CDR2 SMNVEV (reference sequence).

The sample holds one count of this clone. The CDR3 DNA reads as TGCGCCAGCAGCCAAGGACATTCGGGCTACACCTTC. Its translation is CASSQGHSGYTF. V and J are TRBV5-1 and TRBJ1-2, with D perhaps matching TRBD1 (5 bases). The CDR3 sequence is 12 residues long. Germline V gene data show CDR1 as SGHRS and CDR2 as YFSETQ. V lost 4 bases and J 8 bases, leaving 12 bases between the germline ends.

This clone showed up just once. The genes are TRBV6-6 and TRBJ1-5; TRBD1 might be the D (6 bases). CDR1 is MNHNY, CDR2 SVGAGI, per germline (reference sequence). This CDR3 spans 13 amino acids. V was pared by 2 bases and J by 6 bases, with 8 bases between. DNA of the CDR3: TGTGCCAGCAGTTACGACAGGTCTCAGCCCCAGCATTTT. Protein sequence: CASSYDRSQPQHF.

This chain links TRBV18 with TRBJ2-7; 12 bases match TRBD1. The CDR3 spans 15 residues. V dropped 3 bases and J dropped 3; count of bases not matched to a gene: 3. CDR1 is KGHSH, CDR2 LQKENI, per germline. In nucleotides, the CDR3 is TGTGCCAGCTCACCCGGGACAGGGGGCAACTACGAGCAGTACTTC. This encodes CASSPGTGGNYEQYF.

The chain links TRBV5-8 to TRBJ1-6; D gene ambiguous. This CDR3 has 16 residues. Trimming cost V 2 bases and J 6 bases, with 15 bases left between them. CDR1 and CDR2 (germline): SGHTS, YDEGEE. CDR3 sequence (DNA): TGTGCCAGCAGCTTACGGCGGGTGTCGACTAATTCACCCCTCCACTTT. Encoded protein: CASSLRRVSTNSPLHF.

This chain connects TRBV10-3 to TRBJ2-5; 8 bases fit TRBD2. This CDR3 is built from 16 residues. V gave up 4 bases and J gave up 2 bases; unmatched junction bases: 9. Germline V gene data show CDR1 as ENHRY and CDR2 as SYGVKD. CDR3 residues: CAISGIGTSSQETQYF. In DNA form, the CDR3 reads TGTGCCATCAGTGGGATCGGGACTAGTAGTCAAGAGACCCAGTACTTC.

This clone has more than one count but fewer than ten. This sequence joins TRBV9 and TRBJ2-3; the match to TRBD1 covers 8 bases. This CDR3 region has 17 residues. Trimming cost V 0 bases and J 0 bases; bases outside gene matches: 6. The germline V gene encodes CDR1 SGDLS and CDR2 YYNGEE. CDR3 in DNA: TGTGCCAGCAGCGTAGACGGACAGGGTTATAGCACAGATACGCAGTATTTT. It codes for CASSVDGQGYSTDTQYF.

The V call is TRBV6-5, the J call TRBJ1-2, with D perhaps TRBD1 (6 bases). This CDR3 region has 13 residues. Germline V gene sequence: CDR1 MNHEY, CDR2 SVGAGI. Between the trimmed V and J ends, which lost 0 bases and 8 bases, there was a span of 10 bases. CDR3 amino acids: CASSYSSGVGYTF. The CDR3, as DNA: TGTGCCAGCAGTTACTCGTCAGGGGTCGGCTACACCTTC.

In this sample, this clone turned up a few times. CDR3 DNA sequence: TGTGCCAGCAGTGAAGTTGGGACAGCGGGCGTTGGCTACACCTTC. Protein: CASSEVGTAGVGYTF. The chain uses TRBV2 and TRBJ1-2; 7 positions agree with TRBD1. Germline-derived CDR1 and CDR2 are SNHLY and FYNNEI. Losses at the gene ends were 1 base for V and 7 bases for J; bases not matched to a gene: 9. The length of the CDR3 is 15 residues. The full variable domain, its missing parts supplied by reference TRBV2 and TRBJ1-2, is EPEVTQTPSHQVTQMGQEVILRCVPISNHLYFYWYRQILGQKVEFLVSFYNNEISEKSEIFDDQFSVERPDGSNFTLKIRSTKLEDSAMYFCASSEVGTAGVGYTFGSGTRLTVV.

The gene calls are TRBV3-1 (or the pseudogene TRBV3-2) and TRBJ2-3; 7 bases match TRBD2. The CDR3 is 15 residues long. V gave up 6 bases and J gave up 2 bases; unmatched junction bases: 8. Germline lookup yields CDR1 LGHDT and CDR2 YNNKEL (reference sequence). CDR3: CASRERGPYTDTQYF. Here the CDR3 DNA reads TGTGCCAGCAGGGAGCGGGGACCGTACACAGATACGCAGTATTTT.

For the CDR3, the DNA is TGTGCCAGCAGGTTACAGGGGACTTATGCTGGCTACACCTTC. It is translated as CASRLQGTYAGYTF. The chain recombines TRBV2 with TRBJ1-2; 7 positions agree with TRBD1. This CDR3 comprises 14 residues. Germline CDR1 reads SNHLY; CDR2 reads FYNNEI. The junction had 11 bases not matched to a gene; V was cut back by 6 bases and J by 7 bases.

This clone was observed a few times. CDR3 sequence: CASSIRDRDEQYF. CDR3 nucleotides: TGTGCCAGTAGTATCCGGGACAGGGACGAGCAGTACTTC. The chain uses TRBV19 and TRBJ2-7; 9 nucleotides align to TRBD1. V shed 3 bases and J 5 bases; nucleotides not matched to a gene: 2. CDR1 is LNHDA and CDR2 is SQIVND in the germline V gene (reference sequence). The CDR3 has 13 amino acids.

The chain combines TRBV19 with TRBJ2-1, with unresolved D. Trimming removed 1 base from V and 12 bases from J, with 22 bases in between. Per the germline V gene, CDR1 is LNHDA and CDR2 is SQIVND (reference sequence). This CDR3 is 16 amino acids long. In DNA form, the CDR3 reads TGTGCCAGTAGTATAGGTCCAGGTTACAATGAAATTGCGCAGTTCTTC. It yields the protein CASSIGPGYNEIAQFF.

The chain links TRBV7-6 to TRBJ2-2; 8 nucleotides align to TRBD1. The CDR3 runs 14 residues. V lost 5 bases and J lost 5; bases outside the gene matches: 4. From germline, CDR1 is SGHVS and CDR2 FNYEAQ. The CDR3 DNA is TGTGCCAGCAGCCAGGGGGCTGGTACCGGGGAGCTGTTTTTT. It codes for CASSQGAGTGELFF.

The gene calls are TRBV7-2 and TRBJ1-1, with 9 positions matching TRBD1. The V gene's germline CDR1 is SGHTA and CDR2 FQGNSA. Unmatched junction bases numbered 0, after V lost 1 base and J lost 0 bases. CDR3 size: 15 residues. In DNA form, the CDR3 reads TGTGCCAGCAGCTTAGGGACAGGGGTGAACACTGAAGCTTTCTTT. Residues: CASSLGTGVNTEAFF.

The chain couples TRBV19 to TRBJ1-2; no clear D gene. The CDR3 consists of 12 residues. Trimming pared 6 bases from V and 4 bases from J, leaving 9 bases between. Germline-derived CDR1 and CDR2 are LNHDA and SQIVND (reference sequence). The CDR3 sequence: CASRKGVYGYTF. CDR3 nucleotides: TGTGCCAGTAGAAAGGGCGTCTATGGCTACACCTTC.

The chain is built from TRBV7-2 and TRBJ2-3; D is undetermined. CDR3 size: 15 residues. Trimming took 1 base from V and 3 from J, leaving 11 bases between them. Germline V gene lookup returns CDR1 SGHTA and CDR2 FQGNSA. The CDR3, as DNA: TGTGCCAGCAGCTTAGTGAGCCAAGGGACAGATACGCAGTATTTT. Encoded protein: CASSLVSQGTDTQYF.

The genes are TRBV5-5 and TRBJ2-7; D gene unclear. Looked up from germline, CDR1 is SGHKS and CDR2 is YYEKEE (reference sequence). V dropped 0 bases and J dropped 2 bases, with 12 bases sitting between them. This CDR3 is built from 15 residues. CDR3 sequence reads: CASSLGLGFAYEQYF. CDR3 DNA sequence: TGTGCCAGCAGCTTGGGTCTGGGTTTCGCCTACGAGCAGTACTTC.

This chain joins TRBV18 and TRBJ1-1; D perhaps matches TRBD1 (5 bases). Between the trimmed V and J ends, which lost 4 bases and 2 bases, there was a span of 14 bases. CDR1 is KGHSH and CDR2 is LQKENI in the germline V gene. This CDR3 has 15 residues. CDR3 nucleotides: TGTGCCAGCTCACTCACCACGGGGGTCAACACTGAAGCTTTCTTT. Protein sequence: CASSLTTGVNTEAFF.

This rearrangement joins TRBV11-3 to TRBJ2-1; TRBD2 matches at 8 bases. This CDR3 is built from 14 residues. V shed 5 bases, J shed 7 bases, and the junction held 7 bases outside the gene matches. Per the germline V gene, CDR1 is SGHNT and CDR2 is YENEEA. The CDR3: CASSPTGGRNEQFF. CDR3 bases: TGTGCCAGCAGCCCGACGGGGGGGAGGAATGAGCAGTTCTTC.

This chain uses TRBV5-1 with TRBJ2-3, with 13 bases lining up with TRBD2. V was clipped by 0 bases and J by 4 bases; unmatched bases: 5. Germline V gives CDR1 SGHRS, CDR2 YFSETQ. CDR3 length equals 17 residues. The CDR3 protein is CASSLETSGGFPDTQYF. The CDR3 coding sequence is TGCGCCAGCAGCTTGGAGACTAGCGGGGGGTTCCCAGATACGCAGTATTTT.

The CDR3: CASSSREAETQYF. Written as DNA, the CDR3 is TGCGCCAGCAGCTCCCGGGAGGCGGAGACCCAGTACTTC. V gene TRBV5-1 combines with J gene TRBJ2-5; 7 bases line up with TRBD2. The CDR3 spans 13 residues. Germline values: CDR1 SGHRS, CDR2 YFSETQ. J was trimmed by 5 bases and V by 3 bases; bases with no gene match: 4.

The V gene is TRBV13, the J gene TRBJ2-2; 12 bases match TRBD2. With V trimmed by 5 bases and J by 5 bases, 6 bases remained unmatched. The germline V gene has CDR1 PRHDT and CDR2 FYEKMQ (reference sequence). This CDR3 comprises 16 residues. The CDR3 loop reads CASSPRLAGATGELFF. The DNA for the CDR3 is TGTGCCAGCAGCCCCAGACTAGCGGGGGCGACCGGGGAGCTGTTTTTT.

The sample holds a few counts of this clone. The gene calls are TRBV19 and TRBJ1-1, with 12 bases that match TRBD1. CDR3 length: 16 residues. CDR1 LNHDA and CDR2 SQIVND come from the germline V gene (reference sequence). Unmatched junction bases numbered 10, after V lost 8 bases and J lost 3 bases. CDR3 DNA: TGTGCCAGTCAGGTAGGGACAGGGGGCGTTGACACTGAAGCTTTCTTT. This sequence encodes CASQVGTGGVDTEAFF.